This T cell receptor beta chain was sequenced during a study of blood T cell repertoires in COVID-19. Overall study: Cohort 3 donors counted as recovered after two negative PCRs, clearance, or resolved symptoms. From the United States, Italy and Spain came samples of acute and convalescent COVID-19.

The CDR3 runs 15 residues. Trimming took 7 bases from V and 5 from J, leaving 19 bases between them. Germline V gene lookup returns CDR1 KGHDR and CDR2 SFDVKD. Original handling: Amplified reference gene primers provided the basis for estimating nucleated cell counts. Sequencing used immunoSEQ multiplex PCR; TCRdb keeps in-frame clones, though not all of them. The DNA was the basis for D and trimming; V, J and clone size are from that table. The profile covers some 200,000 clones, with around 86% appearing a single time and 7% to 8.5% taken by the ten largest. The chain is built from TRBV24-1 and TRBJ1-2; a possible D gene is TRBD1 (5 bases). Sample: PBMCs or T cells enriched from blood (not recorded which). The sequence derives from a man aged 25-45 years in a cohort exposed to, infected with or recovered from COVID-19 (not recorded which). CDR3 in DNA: TGTGCCACCAGCGGAGGAGACGGGGGAATATATGGCTACACCTTC. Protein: CATSGGDGGIYGYTF.